These 23 T cell receptor beta chains originate from one sample sequenced in a study of PD-1 blockade in classical Hodgkin lymphoma. The method was immunoSEQ multiplex PCR; TCRdb's version includes in-frame clones alone and lacks a portion of them. The sample holds under 80,000 clones, more than 85% seen once. Time point in this sample: newly diagnosed, previously untreated cHL patient sample. The specimen sequenced was peripheral blood mononuclear cells (PBMCs). The receptors derive from a human donor with classical Hodgkin lymphoma.

The chain couples TRBV6-5 to TRBJ1-5; D not certain. Germline assignment: CDR1 MNHEY and CDR2 SVGAGI. V lost 8 bases to trimming and J lost 3 bases, with 8 bases between them. The CDR3 loop spans 12 amino acids. The CDR3 here is CASGEYNQPQHF. For the CDR3, the DNA is TGTGCCAGCGGCGAGTACAATCAGCCCCAGCATTTT.

The chain uses TRBV5-1 and TRBJ2-7; D possibly corresponds to TRBD2 (6 bases). The CDR3 runs to 13 residues. The germline gives CDR1 SGHRS, CDR2 YFSETQ. Trimming removed 1 base at V and 6 bases at J, with 11 bases between. Here the CDR3 DNA reads TGCGCCAGCAGCTTGATTACGGGGGTCGAGCAGTACTTC. This codes for CASSLITGVEQYF. Full variable domain (rest looked up from reference TRBV5-1 and TRBJ2-7): KAGVTQTPRYLIKTRGQQVTLSCSPISGHRSVSWYQQTPGQGLQFLFEYFSETQRNKGNFPGRFSGRQFSNSRSEMNVSTLELGDSALYLCASSLITGVEQYFGPGTRLTVT.

The rearrangement joins TRBV6-6 to TRBJ2-3; 8 bases agree with TRBD2. CDR1 and CDR2 (germline): MNHNY, SVGAGI (reference sequence). This CDR3 has 15 amino acids. V lost 5 bases and J lost 4; bases outside the gene matches: 8. CDR3 sequence: CASSLSGGKSDTQYF. CDR3 coding DNA: TGTGCCAGCAGTCTGAGCGGGGGCAAATCAGATACGCAGTATTTT.

The rearrangement links TRBV14 to TRBJ2-5; D is uncertain. This CDR3 has 14 residues. Germline V gene data show CDR1 as SGHDN and CDR2 as FVKESK. V lost 4 bases and J 5 bases, leaving 14 bases between the germline ends. The CDR3 sequence is CASSPGWARETQYF. DNA of the CDR3: TGTGCCAGCAGCCCGGGCTGGGCAAGGGAGACCCAGTACTTC.

DNA for the CDR3: TGTGCCAGCAGCCGGACAGGGTCTGGCGAGCAGTACTTC. Its protein product is CASSRTGSGEQYF. The chain combines TRBV27 with TRBJ2-7, with TRBD1 identical over 8 bases. The CDR3 is 13 residues long. Germline V CDR1 and CDR2: MNHEY, SMNVEV (reference sequence). The V and J ends lost 6 bases and 6 bases, in that order; junction bases with no gene match: 7.

The chain is built from TRBV29-1 and TRBJ1-5, with D possibly being TRBD1 (5 bases). This CDR3 has 12 residues. CDR1 and CDR2 (germline): SQVTM, ANQGSEA. V was pared by 4 bases and J by 7 bases, with 11 bases between. The CDR3 here is CSVAGGGQPQHF. For the CDR3, the DNA is TGCAGCGTTGCCGGGGGGGGACAGCCCCAGCATTTT.

Only one count was recorded for this clone. The chain combines TRBV19 with TRBJ1-5; tentative D call: TRBD1 (5 bases). Trimming took off 7 bases at V and 6 bases at J, with 13 bases between the two ends. The germline gives CDR1 LNHDA, CDR2 SQIVND (reference sequence). CDR3 size: 13 residues. The CDR3 here is CASTMMGVQPQHF. CDR3 nucleotide sequence: TGTGCCAGTACCATGATGGGGGTTCAGCCCCAGCATTTT.

This chain uses TRBV5-6 with TRBJ1-1; a weak D match, TRBD1 (6 bases). The CDR3 spans 15 residues. Germline assignment: CDR1 SGHDT and CDR2 YYEEEE. V dropped 3 bases and J dropped 5 bases, with 17 bases sitting between them. CDR3 loop: CASSSSGGHITEAFF. For the CDR3, the DNA is TGTGCCAGCAGCTCAAGTGGGGGCCATATAACTGAAGCTTTCTTT.

V usage is TRBV9 and J usage is TRBJ2-5; 12 nucleotides agree with TRBD2. V lost 3 bases, J lost 5 bases, and 8 bases stayed unmatched. This CDR3 contains 16 residues. Per the germline V gene, CDR1 is SGDLS and CDR2 is YYNGEE. The CDR3 nucleotides are TGTGCCAGCAGCGCGTCTAGCGGGGGGGCCGCGGAGACCCAGTACTTC. This gives the protein CASSASSGGAAETQYF.

V is TRBV5-6 and J is TRBJ1-1, with 10 bases matching TRBD1. The ends lost 2 bases at V and 5 bases at J; junction bases unmatched: 3. The CDR3 spans 14 residues. Germline V gene data show CDR1 as SGHDT and CDR2 as YYEEEE. CDR3 in amino acids: CASSLPDRGTEAFF. The CDR3 bases are TGTGCCAGCAGCTTACCGGACAGGGGGACTGAAGCTTTCTTT. Full variable domain (missing parts from reference TRBV5-6 and TRBJ1-1): DAGVTQSPTHLIKTRGQQVTLRCSPKSGHDTVSWYQQALGQGPQFIFQYYEEEERQRGNFPDRFSGHQFPNYSSELNVNALLLGDSALYLCASSLPDRGTEAFFGQGTRLTVV.

This chain joins TRBV6-1 and TRBJ2-3; no clear D. The CDR3 contains 19 residues. V was shortened by 2 bases and J by 1 base, with 22 bases between the two germline ends. CDR1 and CDR2 (germline): MNHNS, SASEGT. CDR3 protein: CASSEFAPGLGQRTDTQYF. The CDR3 region has the DNA TGTGCCAGCAGTGAATTCGCACCGGGTTTGGGTCAACGCACAGATACGCAGTATTTT.

This clone has only one observation. The V gene is TRBV6-1, the J gene TRBJ2-3; 9 bases match TRBD1. This CDR3 region has 14 residues. From germline, CDR1 is MNHNS and CDR2 SASEGT. With 6 bases clipped from V and 2 bases from J, the junction kept 3 bases outside the gene matches. The CDR3 DNA reads TGTGCCAGCAGCAACAGGGGGCCCACAGATACGCAGTATTTT. Its protein is CASSNRGPTDTQYF.

The rearrangement links TRBV19 to TRBJ1-2, with TRBD1 identical over 8 bases. The CDR3 contains 16 residues. CDR1 and CDR2 (germline): LNHDA, SQIVND (reference sequence). The V segment lost 6 bases and the J segment 6 bases; nucleotides outside the gene matches: 15. The DNA for the CDR3 is TGTGCCAGTAGCAGTCCGGACAGGGTTACGCTTAATGGCTACACCTTC. Translated, it gives CASSSPDRVTLNGYTF.

The rearrangement joins TRBV18 to TRBJ1-1, with 12 bases that match TRBD1. The CDR3 spans 16 residues. CDR1 and CDR2 from the germline V gene are KGHSH and LQKENI. Losses at the gene ends were 4 bases for V and 0 bases for J; bases not matched to a gene: 3. In DNA, the CDR3 is TGTGCCAGCTCACTCGGGACAGGGGGCCTGAACACTGAAGCTTTCTTT. Translation: CASSLGTGGLNTEAFF.

The rearrangement links TRBV29-1 to TRBJ1-2; 7 bases are a match to TRBD1. The germline gives CDR1 SQVTM, CDR2 ANQGSEA. The CDR3 consists of 16 residues. Trimming at V came to 7 bases and at J to 3 bases, leaving 17 bases not matched to a gene. The CDR3 is CSAGGSAARGDYGYTF. CDR3 nucleotide sequence: TGCAGCGCAGGGGGGTCGGCAGCTCGGGGTGACTATGGCTACACCTTC.

The V and J genes are TRBV6-1 and TRBJ2-3; D remains unclear. The germline V gene encodes CDR1 MNHNS and CDR2 SASEGT. CDR3 length equals 14 residues. Trimming left V 6 bases short and J 3 bases short, with 13 bases between. The CDR3 reads CASSRMVFTDTQYF. The CDR3 coding sequence is TGTGCCAGCAGCCGAATGGTCTTTACAGATACGCAGTATTTT.

The rearrangement links TRBV28 to TRBJ2-5; D is undetermined. V was trimmed by 3 bases and J by 5 bases, leaving 10 bases between them. The CDR3 loop spans 13 amino acids. Germline V gives CDR1 MDHEN, CDR2 SYDVKM. CDR3 nucleotide sequence: TGTGCCAGCAGTTTTCCTTTTAGGGAGACCCAGTACTTC. Translated, it gives CASSFPFRETQYF.

The genes are TRBV18 and TRBJ1-2, with unresolved D. The CDR3 runs 17 residues. V lost 2 bases to trimming and J lost 0 bases, with 16 bases between them. Germline values: CDR1 KGHSH, CDR2 LQKENI. CDR3 residues: CASSPAQAYRPNYGYTF. In DNA form, the CDR3 reads TGTGCCAGCTCACCAGCACAAGCCTACCGACCTAACTATGGCTACACCTTC.

The gene calls are TRBV6-6 and TRBJ1-5; D remains unclear. Deletions cut 6 bases from V and 1 base from J, with 13 bases between. The germline V gene has CDR1 MNHNY and CDR2 SVGAGI (reference sequence). The length of the CDR3 is 15 residues. CDR3 residues: CASSPGLGSNQPQHF. CDR3 DNA sequence: TGTGCCAGCAGCCCGGGCCTAGGCAGCAATCAGCCCCAGCATTTT.

V and J are TRBV6-1 and TRBJ2-1, with D perhaps matching TRBD2 (6 bases). Germline CDR1 is MNHNS and CDR2 is SASEGT. The CDR3 sequence is 14 residues long. V was pared by 6 bases and J by 3 bases, with 12 bases between. CDR3 nucleotide sequence: TGTGCCAGCAGCCGGGAGATATTCTACAATGAGCAGTTCTTC. Translation: CASSREIFYNEQFF.

The CDR3 region is CAGGDSYGYTF. CDR3 nucleotides: TGTGCCGGGGGGGATTCCTATGGCTACACCTTC. The chain recombines TRBV28 with TRBJ1-2; a weak D match, TRBD1 (5 bases). Trimming shortened V by 11 bases and J by 4 bases, and 11 bases separated the two germline ends. The CDR3 extends over 11 amino acids. Germline CDR1 reads MDHEN; CDR2 reads SYDVKM.

The chain joins TRBV9 to TRBJ1-3; D gene ambiguous. The ends were cut back, 1 base at V and 0 bases at J, with 2 bases in the middle. The CDR3 runs 13 residues. In germline, CDR1 is SGDLS, CDR2 YYNGEE. The DNA of the CDR3 is TGTGCCAGCAGCGTAATCTCTGGAAACACCATATATTTT. Protein sequence: CASSVISGNTIYF.

V and J are TRBV12-5 and TRBJ2-7; D remains ambiguous. Per germline, CDR1 LGHNT and CDR2 FRNRAP. CDR3 length equals 12 residues. V lost 6 bases and J 3 bases, leaving 9 bases between the germline ends. As DNA, the CDR3 is TGTGCTAGTGGCGGGCAAATCTACGAGCAGTACTTC. Translation gives CASGGQIYEQYF.